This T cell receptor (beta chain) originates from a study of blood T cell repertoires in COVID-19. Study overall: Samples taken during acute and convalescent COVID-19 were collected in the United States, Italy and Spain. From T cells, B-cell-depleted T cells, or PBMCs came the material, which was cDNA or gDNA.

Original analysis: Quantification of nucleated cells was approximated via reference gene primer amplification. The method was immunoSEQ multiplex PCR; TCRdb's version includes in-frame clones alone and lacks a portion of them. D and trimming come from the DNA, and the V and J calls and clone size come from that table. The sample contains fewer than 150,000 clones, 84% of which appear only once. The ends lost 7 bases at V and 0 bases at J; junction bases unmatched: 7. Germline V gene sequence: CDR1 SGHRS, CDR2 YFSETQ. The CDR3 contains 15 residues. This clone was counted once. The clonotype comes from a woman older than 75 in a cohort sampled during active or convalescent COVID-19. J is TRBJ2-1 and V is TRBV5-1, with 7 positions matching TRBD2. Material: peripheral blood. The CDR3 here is CASRTSPNSYNEQFF. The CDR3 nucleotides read TGCGCCAGCCGGACTAGTCCCAACTCCTACAATGAGCAGTTCTTC. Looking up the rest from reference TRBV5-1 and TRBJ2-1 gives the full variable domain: KAGVTQTPRYLIKTRGQQVTLSCSPISGHRSVSWYQQTPGQGLQFLFEYFSETQRNKGNFPGRFSGRQFSNSRSEMNVSTLELGDSALYLCASRTSPNSYNEQFFGPGTRLTVL.